This record looks at one T cell receptor beta chain sequence and its context. Its recognized antigen is unknown. No base quality information exists; no much larger clone differs at one position. The data derive from a study of PD-L1 blockade in urothelial cancer (dated by TCRdb to between 2016 and 2019). For the study in its entirety: Therapy was started in about 2014 for all patients, and atezolizumab 1,200 mg was administered intravenously every 3 weeks. About 90% of the roughly 30 patients were identified as males with urothelial cancer of bladder origin, and a prior smoking history was reported by 18 of 29 patients. Patients had an ECOG performance status of 0 or 1 and had received between 0 and 3 prior chemotherapy regimens. Blood samples were analyzed 3 weeks after the start of treatment (second dose) and 6 weeks after the start of treatment. Blood samples yielded a median of 141,255 T cells and roughly 80,000 unique TCRs, with median clonality roughly 0.084. The study was an exploratory multi-omic analysis of somatic, immune and clinical correlates of response to PD-L1 blockade with atezolizumab in urothelial cancer. Pretreatment tumor samples, along with matched peripheral blood collected serially before and after atezolizumab treatment, underwent TCR sequencing. Durable clinical benefit meant progression-free survival longer than 6 months, and TCR features were also tested against progression-free and overall survival. Whole exome sequencing and RNA sequencing of pretreatment tumors were performed alongside TCR sequencing in the same patients. Eight or nine patients reached durable clinical benefit, while some 19 patients did not. Around 29 patients had pretreatment blood TCR-seq, about 25 had at least one posttreatment blood collection, and about 25 had tumor TCR-seq. General conclusions and limits of the study: Improved progression-free and overall survival was associated with having pretreatment peripheral blood TCR clonality below the median. Patients with durable benefit showed greater expansion of tumor-associated TCR clones in peripheral blood 3 weeks after starting treatment (n ≈ 21, p = 0.022). Small sample size (n ≈ 30) and many exploratory analyses mean the results are intended to be hypothesis-generating.

Synthetic TCR analog templates were spiked into each PCR to estimate absolute template abundance from read counts. Using the immunoSEQ assay, TCRbeta CDR3 regions were amplified from genomic DNA with bias-controlled V and J gene primers. Sequencing of rearranged TCRbeta segments was done at approximately 20X coverage. The authors' pipeline ran thus. Clustering was used to correct sequencing errors, and CDR3s were annotated against IMGT to assign V, D and J genes. Downstream analyses used only productive TCRbeta rearrangements and left out out-of-frame or stop-codon sequences. Clonality was computed as one minus Shannon entropy normalized by the log of the number of unique productive sequences. Clones differing between time points or between blood and tumor were identified by Fisher's exact test with Benjamini-Hochberg correction at adjusted p below 0.01. TCRdb took this table from immuneACCESS and kept in-frame rearrangements with V and J called. Such tables lack part of the clones; where checked against another copy, unresolved V genes explain under half of the gap, and the rest is unexplained. D and trimming come from the DNA, and the V and J calls and clone size come from that table. This sample gives some 74,000 clones in total; around 85% of them show up just once. Clones ranked in the top ten supply about 7.4% of the sample.

The cysteine opens and the phenylalanine closes a CDR3 of 14 amino acids. Kept here is only the CDR3 DNA, which spans 42 bases and is read in frame from base 1. For CDR1 and CDR2, the germline V gene lists MDHEN and SYDVKM. Trimming takes 4 bases off V and 0 bases off J; junction bases not matched to a gene: 2. Reading the label with the study, this specimen's time point is: pretreatment peripheral blood. A total of 25 to 30 patients with locally advanced or metastatic urothelial carcinoma, treated at Memorial Sloan Kettering on a trial protocol, made up the cohort. Peripheral blood mononuclear cells were collected pretreatment and during treatment, with between 1 and 8 total time points per patient. The Qiagen DNeasy Blood extraction kit was used to purify genomic DNA from total PBMCs and tumor samples. PBMCs were collected pretreatment and during treatment, and were isolated and stored as previously described.

The material was PBMCs, obtained around atezolizumab (anti-PD-L1) treatment. The V and J genes are TRBV28 and TRBJ1-2, with TRBD1 identical over 7 junction bases. The receptor comes from a man in his forties or fifties with urothelial cancer. The DNA reads as follows: TGTGCCAGCAGTTGGACAGGTCCTAACTATGGCTACACCTTC. Its coded protein is CASSWTGPNYGYTF.